The present TCR beta chain was sequenced within a study of blood T cell repertoires in COVID-19. On the study more broadly: Samples came from the United States, Italy and Spain, spanning acute and convalescent COVID-19. The analysed material was cDNA or gDNA that came from T cells, B-cell-depleted T cells, or PBMCs.

TCRdb's copy holds only in-frame clones and misses some; the assay was immunoSEQ multiplex PCR. This table holds approximately 200,000 clones, around four fifths found once. The germline V gene encodes CDR1 SGHDT and CDR2 YYEEEE. This CDR3 region has 16 residues. V shed 4 bases, J shed 0 bases, and the junction held 5 bases outside the gene matches. V usage is TRBV5-6 and J usage is TRBJ2-5; 11 bases fit TRBD2. The sequence was obtained from a woman aged 25 to 45 with acute or convalescent COVID-19. The specimen was peripheral blood. The DNA for the CDR3 is TGTGCCAGCAGCGCCAGACTAGCGGGATACCAAGAGACCCAGTACTTC. Translated, it gives CASSARLAGYQETQYF.